This TCR beta chain was captured in a study of control samples from healthy donors and cancer patients. The CDR3 consists of 13 residues. Per the germline V gene, CDR1 is MNHNY and CDR2 is SVGAGI (reference sequence). Between the trimmed V and J ends, which lost 6 bases and 0 bases, there was a span of 8 bases. Sequencing was performed with immunoSEQ multiplex PCR; in TCRdb, only in-frame clones are kept and a portion is missing. The sample has 50,000 or so clones, roughly 85% seen once. The specimen was PBMCs. This receptor was identified in a woman in her forties or fifties with lung cancer. The chain employs TRBV6-6 and TRBJ1-1; D unresolved. CDR3 nucleotides: TGTGCCAGCAGGCGGGTTGTGAACACTGAAGCTTTCTTT. Translation: CASRRVVNTEAFF.